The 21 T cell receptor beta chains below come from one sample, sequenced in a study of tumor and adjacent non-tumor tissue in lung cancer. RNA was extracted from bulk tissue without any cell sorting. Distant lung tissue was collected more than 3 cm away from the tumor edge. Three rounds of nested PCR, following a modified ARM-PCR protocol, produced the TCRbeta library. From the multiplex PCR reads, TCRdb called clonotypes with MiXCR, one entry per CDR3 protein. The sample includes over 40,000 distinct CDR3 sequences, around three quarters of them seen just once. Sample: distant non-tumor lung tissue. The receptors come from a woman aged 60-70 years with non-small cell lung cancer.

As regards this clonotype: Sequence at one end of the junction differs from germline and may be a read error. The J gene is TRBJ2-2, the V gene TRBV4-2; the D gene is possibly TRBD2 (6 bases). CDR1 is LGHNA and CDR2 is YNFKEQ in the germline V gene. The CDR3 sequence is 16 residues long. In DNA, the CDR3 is TGTGCCAGCAGTCAAGGTGTGGGGGGGAACACCGGGGAGCTGTTTTTT. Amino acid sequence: CASSQGVGGNTGELFF.

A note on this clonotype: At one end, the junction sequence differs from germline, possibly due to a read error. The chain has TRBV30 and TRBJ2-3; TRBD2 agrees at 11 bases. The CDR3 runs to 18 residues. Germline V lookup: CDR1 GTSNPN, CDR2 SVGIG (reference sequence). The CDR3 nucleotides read TGTACCTGGCGGACAACCCCAGGGCTAGCGGGAGGAATAGATACGCAGTATTTT. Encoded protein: CTWRTTPGLAGGIDTQYF.

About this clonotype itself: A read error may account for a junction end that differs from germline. The CDR3 bases are TGTGCCAGTAGTCAGAGACAGGCTAACTATAGCTACACCTTC. It specifies CASSQRQANYSYTF. The chain is built from TRBV6-6 and TRBJ1-2; tentatively, D is TRBD1 (6 bases). CDR1 is MNHNY, CDR2 SVGAGI, per germline (reference sequence). The CDR3 has 14 residues.

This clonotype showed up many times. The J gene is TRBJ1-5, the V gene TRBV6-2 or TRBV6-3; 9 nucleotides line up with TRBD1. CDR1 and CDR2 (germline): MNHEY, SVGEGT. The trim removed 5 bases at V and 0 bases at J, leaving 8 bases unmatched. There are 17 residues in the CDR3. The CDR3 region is CASSRTGVVYSNQPQHF. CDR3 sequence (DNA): TGTGCCAGCAGTCGGACAGGGGTGGTGTATAGCAATCAGCCCCAGCATTTT.

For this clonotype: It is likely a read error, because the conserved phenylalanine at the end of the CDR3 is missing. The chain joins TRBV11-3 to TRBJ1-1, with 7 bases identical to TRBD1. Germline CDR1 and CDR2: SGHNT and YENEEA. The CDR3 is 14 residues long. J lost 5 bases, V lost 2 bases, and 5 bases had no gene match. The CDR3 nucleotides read TGTGCCAGCAGCTTAACAGGGGATCCGACTGAAGCTTTCTTA. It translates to CASSLTGDPTEAFL.

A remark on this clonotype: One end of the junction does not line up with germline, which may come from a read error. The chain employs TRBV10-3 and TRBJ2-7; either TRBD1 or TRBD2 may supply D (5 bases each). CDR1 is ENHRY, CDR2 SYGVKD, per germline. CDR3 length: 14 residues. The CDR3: CVISERGWDDEHYF. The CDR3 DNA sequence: TGTGTCATCAGTGAGCGAGGCTGGGACGACGAGCATTACTTC.

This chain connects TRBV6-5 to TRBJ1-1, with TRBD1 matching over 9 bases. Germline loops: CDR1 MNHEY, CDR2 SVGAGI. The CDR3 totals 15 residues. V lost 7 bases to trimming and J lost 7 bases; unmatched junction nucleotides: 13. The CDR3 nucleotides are TGTGCCAGCACTTCTATCCGGGACAGGGTGGTTGAAGCTTTCTTT. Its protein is CASTSIRDRVVEAFF.

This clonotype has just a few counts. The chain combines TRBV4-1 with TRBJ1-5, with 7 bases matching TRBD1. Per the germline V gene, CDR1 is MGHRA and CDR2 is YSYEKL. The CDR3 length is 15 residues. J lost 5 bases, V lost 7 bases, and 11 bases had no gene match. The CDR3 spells CASNQTGIAHQPQHF. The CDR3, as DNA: TGCGCCAGCAACCAGACAGGGATTGCTCATCAGCCCCAGCATTTT.

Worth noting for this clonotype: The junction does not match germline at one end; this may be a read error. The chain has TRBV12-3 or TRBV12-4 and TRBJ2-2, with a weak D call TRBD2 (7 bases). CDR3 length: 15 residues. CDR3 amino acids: CVSRGGGPNTGELFF. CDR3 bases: TGTGTCAGCAGGGGCGGGGGCCCTAACACCGGGGAGCTGTTTTTT.

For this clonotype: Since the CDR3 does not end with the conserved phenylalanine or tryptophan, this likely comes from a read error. CDR3 in DNA: TGCGCCAGCAGCCAAGGGCCAGAGGGAAACACCGGAGAGCTGTTTCTT. It encodes CASSQGPEGNTGELFL. The chain recombines TRBV4-3 with TRBJ2-2; D is perhaps TRBD2 (5 bases). This CDR3 comprises 16 residues. Per the germline V gene, CDR1 is LGHNA and CDR2 is YSLEER.

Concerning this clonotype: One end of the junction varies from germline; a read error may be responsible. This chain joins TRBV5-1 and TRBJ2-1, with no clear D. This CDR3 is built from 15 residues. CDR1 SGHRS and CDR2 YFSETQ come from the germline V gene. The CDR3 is CASCSNLGAYHEQFF. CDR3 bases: TGCGCCAGCTGCTCGAACCTAGGAGCCTACCATGAGCAGTTCTTC.

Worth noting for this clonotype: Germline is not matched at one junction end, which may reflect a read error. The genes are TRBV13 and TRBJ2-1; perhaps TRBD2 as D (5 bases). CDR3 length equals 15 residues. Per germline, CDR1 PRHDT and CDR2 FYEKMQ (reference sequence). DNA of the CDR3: TGTGCCAGCAGCCCCCCAGCGGACTCCTACAATGAGCGGTTCTTC. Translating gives CASSPPADSYNERFF.

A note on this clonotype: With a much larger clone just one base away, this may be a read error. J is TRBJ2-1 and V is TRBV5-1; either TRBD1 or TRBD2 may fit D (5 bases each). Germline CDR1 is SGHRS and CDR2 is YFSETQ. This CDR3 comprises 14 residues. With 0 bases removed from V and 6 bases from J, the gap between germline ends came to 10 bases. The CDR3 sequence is CASSLVMGVNEQFF. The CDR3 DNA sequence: TGCGCCAGCAGCTTGGTGATGGGGGTCAATGAGCAGTTCTTC.

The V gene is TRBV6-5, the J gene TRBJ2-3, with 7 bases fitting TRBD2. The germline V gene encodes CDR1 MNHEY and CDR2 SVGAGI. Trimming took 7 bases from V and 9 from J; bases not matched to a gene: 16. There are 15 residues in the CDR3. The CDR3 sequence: CASKVGAESSGTQYF. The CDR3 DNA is TGTGCCAGCAAAGTTGGGGCTGAGTCTAGCGGCACGCAGTATTTT.

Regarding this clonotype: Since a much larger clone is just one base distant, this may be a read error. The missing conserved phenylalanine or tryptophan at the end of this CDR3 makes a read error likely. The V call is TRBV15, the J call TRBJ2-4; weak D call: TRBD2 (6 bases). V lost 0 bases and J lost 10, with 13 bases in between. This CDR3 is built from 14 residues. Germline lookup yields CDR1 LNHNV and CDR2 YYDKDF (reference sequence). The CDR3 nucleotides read TGTGCCACCAGCAGAGATACCCAGGGAGGAATTCAGTACCTC. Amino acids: CATSRDTQGGIQYL.

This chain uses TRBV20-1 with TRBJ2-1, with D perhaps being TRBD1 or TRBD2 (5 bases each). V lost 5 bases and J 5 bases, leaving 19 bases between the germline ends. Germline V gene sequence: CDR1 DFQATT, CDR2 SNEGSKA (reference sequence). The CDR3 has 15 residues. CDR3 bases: TGCAGTGCTGAGCAGATCGGTGGGACCGACAATGAGCAGTTCTTC. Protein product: CSAEQIGGTDNEQFF.

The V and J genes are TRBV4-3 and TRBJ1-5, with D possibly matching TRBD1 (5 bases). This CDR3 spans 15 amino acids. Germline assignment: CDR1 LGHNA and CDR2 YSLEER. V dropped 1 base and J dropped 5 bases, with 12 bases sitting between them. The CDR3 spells CASSQGTLNDQPQHF. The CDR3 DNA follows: TGCGCCAGCAGCCAAGGGACATTAAACGATCAGCCCCAGCATTTT.

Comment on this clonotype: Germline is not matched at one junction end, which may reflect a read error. In nucleotides, the CDR3 is TGTCCCAGCATCCAAGATTTACCGGGTTATAGCAATCAGCCCCAGCATTTT. Residues: CPSIQDLPGYSNQPQHF. The chain joins TRBV4-2 to TRBJ1-5; D is ambiguous. Germline V CDR1 and CDR2: LGHNA, YNFKEQ. The CDR3 length is 17 residues.

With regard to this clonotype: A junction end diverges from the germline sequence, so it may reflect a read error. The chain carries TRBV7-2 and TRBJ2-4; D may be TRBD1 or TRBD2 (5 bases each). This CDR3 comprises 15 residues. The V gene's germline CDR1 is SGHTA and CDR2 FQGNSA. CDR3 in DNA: TGTGCCAGCAGTCGACGGGACGGACAAAAAAACATTAAGTACTTC. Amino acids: CASSRRDGQKNIKYF.

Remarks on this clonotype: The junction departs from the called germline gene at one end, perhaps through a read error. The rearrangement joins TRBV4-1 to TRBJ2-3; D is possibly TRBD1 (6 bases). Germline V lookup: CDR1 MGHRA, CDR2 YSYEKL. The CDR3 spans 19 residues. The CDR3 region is CASSQKALGQRLSTDTHYF. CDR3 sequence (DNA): TGCGCCAGCAGCCAGAAAGCCCTCGGACAGAGGCTAAGCACAGATACGCACTATTTT.

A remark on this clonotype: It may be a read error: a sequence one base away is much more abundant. CDR3 sequence reads: CASSFGLAGGIADEQFF. For the CDR3, the DNA is TGCGCCAGCAGCTTCGGACTAGCGGGGGGTATAGCTGATGAGCAGTTCTTC. The chain combines TRBV5-1 with TRBJ2-1; the match to TRBD2 covers 14 bases. V was clipped by 2 bases and J by 8 bases; unmatched bases: 9. Germline V CDR1 and CDR2: SGHRS, YFSETQ. The CDR3 totals 17 residues. Looking up the rest from reference TRBV5-1 and TRBJ2-1 gives the full variable domain: KAGVTQTPRYLIKTRGQQVTLSCSPISGHRSVSWYQQTPGQGLQFLFEYFSETQRNKGNFPGRFSGRQFSNSRSEMNVSTLELGDSALYLCASSFGLAGGIADEQFFGPGTRLTVL.